This T cell receptor beta chain derives from a study of blood T cell repertoires in COVID-19. Study information: The study drew acute and convalescent COVID-19 samples from the United States, Italy and Spain. T cells, B-cell-depleted T cells, or PBMCs supplied cDNA or gDNA.

With 3 bases clipped from V and 6 bases from J, the junction kept 9 bases outside the gene matches. This CDR3 is built from 15 residues. Germline assignment: CDR1 GTSNPN and CDR2 SVGIG (reference sequence). Original methodology: Amplified reference gene primers provided the basis for estimating nucleated cell counts. TCRdb keeps only in-frame clones here, not all; method: immunoSEQ multiplex PCR. V, J and clone size derive from that table, while D and trimming were established from the DNA sequence. The data contain about 50,000 clones, more than 75% of them seen just once; the ten biggest clones take up 5.9%.

This clonotype originated in a woman between 55 and 75 years old with acute or convalescent COVID-19. The rearrangement links TRBV30 to TRBJ1-1; the match to TRBD1 covers 11 bases. Sequencing was performed on peripheral blood. CDR3 nucleotide sequence: TGTGCCTGGAGGGGGACAGGGGGGTTCTTCGCTGAAGCTTTCTTT. This encodes CAWRGTGGFFAEAFF.